One and the same sample provided the 31 T cell receptor beta chains below, sequenced in a study of blood T cell repertoires in COVID-19. Profiled with immunoSEQ multiplex PCR; TCRdb holds only in-frame clones, not every one. The sample lists 45,000 to 65,000 clones, about 90% occurring once. Sequences were obtained from peripheral blood. The receptor source for this set is a human donor in a cohort sampled during active COVID-19.

This sequence joins TRBV7-9 and TRBJ1-1; 9 positions agree with TRBD1. The CDR3 loop spans 15 amino acids. The junction had 1 base not matched to a gene; V was cut back by 2 bases and J by 0 bases. CDR1 SEHNR and CDR2 FQNEAQ come from the germline V gene (reference sequence). This CDR3 reads CASSLTGGMNTEAFF. CDR3 bases: TGTGCCAGCAGCTTAACAGGGGGCATGAACACTGAAGCTTTCTTT.

V and J are TRBV6-4 and TRBJ1-2; D not certain. V was trimmed by 3 bases and J by 8 bases, leaving 16 bases between them. Germline V gene sequence: CDR1 MRHNA, CDR2 SNTAGT. This CDR3 is 14 amino acids long. The CDR3 spells CASSEGRGSGGYTF. CDR3 coding DNA: TGTGCCAGCAGTGAGGGGAGAGGAAGTGGAGGCTACACCTTC.

This chain joins TRBV12-3 or TRBV12-4 and TRBJ1-1; D gene unclear. The CDR3 totals 13 residues. Trimming removed 2 bases from V and 1 base from J, with 5 bases in between. The CDR3 loop is CASSLSWNTEAFF. The CDR3 DNA sequence: TGTGCCAGCAGTTTAAGCTGGAACACTGAAGCTTTCTTT.

The chain is built from TRBV6-2 or TRBV6-3 and TRBJ1-5; D not resolved. V was pared by 0 bases and J by 11 bases, with 11 bases between. The length of the CDR3 is 13 residues. CDR1 MNHEY and CDR2 SVGEGT come from the germline V gene. CDR3 in amino acids: CASSYSIESTQHF. As DNA, the CDR3 is TGTGCCAGCAGTTACTCGATCGAAAGCACCCAGCATTTT.

The rearrangement joins TRBV5-5 to TRBJ2-2; 9 bases match TRBD1. V shed 0 bases and J 7 bases; nucleotides not matched to a gene: 4. The germline gives CDR1 SGHKS, CDR2 YYEKEE (reference sequence). This CDR3 contains 15 residues. The CDR3 spells CASSLGTGAGGELFF. The CDR3 bases are TGTGCCAGCAGCTTGGGGACAGGGGCCGGCGGGGAGCTGTTTTTT.

CDR3 coding DNA: TGTGCCAGCAGCTCACTAGCGGGGGGGCACGAGCAGTACTTC. Residues: CASSSLAGGHEQYF. The chain is built from TRBV7-8 and TRBJ2-7; 13 bases match TRBD2. Germline loops: CDR1 SGHVS, CDR2 FQNEAQ. The CDR3 length is 14 residues. V shed 4 bases and J 5 bases; nucleotides not matched to a gene: 2. The variable domain in full, with the rest retrieved from reference TRBV7-8 and TRBJ2-7, is GAGVSQSPRYKVAKRGQDVALRCDPISGHVSLFWYQQALGQGPEFLTYFQNEAQLDKSGLPSDRFFAERPEGSVSTLKIQRTQQEDSAVYLCASSSLAGGHEQYFGPGTRLTVT.

This chain joins TRBV3-1 (or the pseudogene TRBV3-2) and TRBJ2-7; D may be TRBD2 (7 bases). From germline, CDR1 is LGHDT and CDR2 YNNKEL (reference sequence). V was clipped by 8 bases and J by 0 bases, with 20 bases between them. The CDR3 covers 16 residues. CDR3 loop: CASGGGAGTVSYEQYF. The CDR3 bases are TGTGCCAGCGGGGGGGGCGCGGGGACTGTCTCCTACGAGCAGTACTTC.

Remarks on this clone: A read error may produce the germline difference seen at one junction end. The V call is TRBV10-1, the J call TRBJ2-7; 9 bases map to TRBD1. This CDR3 is 13 amino acids long. Germline V gene lookup returns CDR1 WNHNN and CDR2 SYGVQD (reference sequence). This chain's CDR3 is CPSSRQGVGEQYF. DNA for the CDR3: TGCCCCAGCAGTCGACAGGGGGTCGGGGAGCAGTACTTC.

The chain employs TRBV5-4 and TRBJ2-2; TRBD2 matches 7 bases. The CDR3 sequence is 16 residues long. Germline V gene data show CDR1 as SGHNT and CDR2 as YYREEE (reference sequence). V shed 3 bases and J 3 bases; nucleotides not matched to a gene: 8. The CDR3 is CASSSGAGADTGELFF. In DNA form, the CDR3 reads TGTGCCAGCAGCTCTGGGGCGGGAGCTGACACCGGGGAGCTGTTTTTT.

The chain carries TRBV7-2 and TRBJ1-1; 9 bases fit TRBD1. The CDR3 runs to 15 residues. Germline trimming cut 4 bases from V and 6 bases from J; bases unmatched to any gene: 9. CDR1 and CDR2 (germline): SGHTA, FQGNSA. The CDR3 sequence is CASSWAPGQGAEAFF. The CDR3 DNA sequence: TGTGCCAGCAGCTGGGCCCCGGGACAGGGAGCTGAAGCTTTCTTT.

This clone showed up just a few times. The chain combines TRBV11-2 with TRBJ1-6; the D is unclear. Germline V CDR1 and CDR2: SGHAT, FQNNGV. V was cut by 2 bases and J by 8 bases, with 13 bases left in between. There are 15 residues in the CDR3. The CDR3 is CASSLWSGSYSPLHF. Written as DNA, the CDR3 is TGTGCCAGCAGCTTATGGTCAGGAAGTTATTCACCCCTCCACTTT.

This CDR3 is CASSAWTGLYNEQFF. CDR3 sequence (DNA): TGTGCCAGCAGCGCGTGGACAGGACTCTACAATGAGCAGTTCTTC. V gene TRBV7-6 combines with J gene TRBJ2-1; TRBD1 matches at 7 bases. Trimming cost V 5 bases and J 3 bases; bases outside gene matches: 7. The CDR3 loop spans 15 amino acids. The germline V gene encodes CDR1 SGHVS and CDR2 FNYEAQ.

This clone was seen more than once but under ten times. The chain has TRBV6-5 and TRBJ2-3; no clear D gene. From germline, CDR1 is MNHEY and CDR2 SVGAGI. CDR3 length: 15 amino acids. V lost 0 bases, J lost 6 bases, and 13 bases lay in between. The CDR3 DNA reads as TGTGCCAGCAGTTACTCGTCGGGTTCGATGGATACGCAGTATTTT. Protein: CASSYSSGSMDTQYF.

J is TRBJ1-2 and V is TRBV28, with 8 nucleotides matching TRBD1. The V and J ends lost 6 bases and 0 bases, in that order; junction bases with no gene match: 6. This CDR3 comprises 15 residues. Germline CDR1 MDHEN, CDR2 SYDVKM. CDR3 DNA sequence: TGTGCCAGCAGGATACAGGGGGGATCTAACTATGGCTACACCTTC. It codes for CASRIQGGSNYGYTF.

The chain recombines TRBV19 with TRBJ2-2; tentatively, D is TRBD2 (6 bases). The V and J ends lost 7 bases and 4 bases respectively, with 13 bases between them. The CDR3 spans 14 residues. Germline V CDR1 and CDR2: LNHDA, SQIVND (reference sequence). The CDR3 loop reads CASTFSGVTGELFF. CDR3 DNA: TGTGCCAGTACGTTTTCGGGGGTCACCGGGGAGCTGTTTTTT.

V gene TRBV15 combines with J gene TRBJ1-2; possible D gene TRBD1, 6 bases. CDR1 LNHNV and CDR2 YYDKDF come from the germline V gene (reference sequence). Trimming cost V 0 bases and J 2 bases, with 19 bases left between them. The CDR3 has 18 residues. The CDR3, as DNA: TGTGCCACCAGCAGAGATGAGAACAGGGTCTCCTTAAACTATGGCTACACCTTC. It specifies CATSRDENRVSLNYGYTF.

The chain links TRBV5-6 to TRBJ1-6, with 7 positions matching TRBD1. J gave up 8 bases and V 1 base, and 9 bases lay outside the gene matches. The V gene's germline CDR1 is SGHDT and CDR2 YYEEEE. CDR3 size: 16 residues. Here the CDR3 DNA reads TGTGCCAGCAGCTTGAGAGGGGGCGCCCCGGATTCACCCCTCCACTTT. Residues: CASSLRGGAPDSPLHF.

V gene TRBV19 combines with J gene TRBJ1-4, with a possible D match to TRBD1 (6 bases). Per the germline V gene, CDR1 is LNHDA and CDR2 is SQIVND (reference sequence). The CDR3 is 16 residues long. V lost 5 bases, J lost 2 bases, and 15 bases lay in between. Written as DNA, the CDR3 is TGTGCCAGTAGTGCCCCCCGCCAGGGGACTAATGAAAAACTGTTTTTT. The encoded protein is CASSAPRQGTNEKLFF.

This clone was picked up one time. The chain uses TRBV30 and TRBJ2-7; 7 bases agree with TRBD1. Trimming at V came to 5 bases and at J to 5 bases, leaving 9 bases not matched to a gene. Germline V gene lookup returns CDR1 GTSNPN and CDR2 SVGIG (reference sequence). The CDR3 runs 13 residues. The CDR3 spells CAWGGQFFHEQYF. In DNA, the CDR3 is TGTGCCTGGGGGGGACAGTTCTTCCACGAGCAGTACTTC.

V usage is TRBV11-3 and J usage is TRBJ2-2; D may be TRBD2 (5 bases). V lost 1 base and J 7 bases, leaving 13 bases between the germline ends. The CDR3 is made up of 15 amino acids. Germline CDR1 SGHNT, CDR2 YENEEA. The CDR3 here is CASSLGGGYGGELFF. For the CDR3, the DNA is TGTGCCAGCAGCTTAGGAGGCGGGTACGGCGGGGAGCTGTTTTTT.

The chain combines TRBV6-5 with TRBJ2-2; 11 bases map to TRBD1. V dropped 3 bases and J dropped 7; count of bases not matched to a gene: 7. The germline V gene has CDR1 MNHEY and CDR2 SVGAGI. The CDR3 runs 16 residues. CDR3 protein: CASSYVAGQGGGELFF. The CDR3, as DNA: TGTGCCAGCAGTTATGTGGCGGGACAGGGGGGCGGGGAGCTGTTTTTT.

This clone was counted once. V usage is TRBV7-4 and J usage is TRBJ2-4, with D possibly TRBD1 on 6 matching bases. From germline, CDR1 is SGHVT and CDR2 SQSDAQ. This CDR3 is built from 17 residues. V was shortened by 2 bases and J by 3 bases, with 17 bases between the two germline ends. Written as DNA, the CDR3 is TGTGCCAGCAGCTTATTCCATGTTGGGGGCGTCAAAAACATTCAGTACTTC. Its translation: CASSLFHVGGVKNIQYF.

The chain is built from TRBV11-2 and TRBJ1-3; D is possibly TRBD1 (5 bases). CDR1 and CDR2 from the germline V gene are SGHAT and FQNNGV. V lost 5 bases and J 5 bases, leaving 16 bases between the germline ends. This CDR3 is 15 amino acids long. This CDR3 is CASSHLAGPRNTIYF. In nucleotides, the CDR3 is TGTGCCAGCAGCCATTTGGCAGGGCCTAGAAACACCATATATTTT.

V and J are TRBV2 and TRBJ2-3; no clear D. The CDR3 has 11 amino acids. Trimming pared 5 bases from V and 6 bases from J, leaving 6 bases between. Germline V gene sequence: CDR1 SNHLY, CDR2 FYNNEI. CDR3 residues: CASSWRDTQYF. CDR3 nucleotides: TGTGCCAGCAGTTGGCGGGATACGCAGTATTTT.

The V and J genes are TRBV7-2 and TRBJ2-3; a weak D match, TRBD1 (6 bases). Germline loops: CDR1 SGHTA, CDR2 FQGNSA. CDR3 length equals 15 residues. Trimming cost V 0 bases and J 5 bases, with 12 bases left between them. The CDR3 loop is CASSLAVGAGDTQYF. The CDR3 DNA sequence: TGTGCCAGCAGCTTAGCGGTGGGGGCGGGAGATACGCAGTATTTT.

The rearrangement uses TRBV6-6 and TRBJ2-7, with D possibly being TRBD1 (5 bases). In germline, CDR1 is MNHNY, CDR2 SVGAGI (reference sequence). The CDR3 has 16 amino acids. V gave up 2 bases and J gave up 0 bases, with 14 bases separating them. The CDR3 DNA follows: TGTGCCAGCAGTTACGATCTTGGACAAAGCTCCTACGAGCAGTACTTC. The encoded protein is CASSYDLGQSSYEQYF.

This chain uses TRBV20-1 with TRBJ2-5; D is possibly TRBD1 (5 bases). Germline V lookup: CDR1 DFQATT, CDR2 SNEGSKA (reference sequence). Trimming stripped 3 bases from V and 1 base from J, with 9 bases between. The CDR3 loop spans 13 amino acids. DNA of the CDR3: TGCAGTGCTAGTCCCGACAGCCAAGAGACCCAGTACTTC. Translating gives CSASPDSQETQYF.

V and J are TRBV4-1 and TRBJ1-3; 9 nucleotides line up with TRBD1. Germline V CDR1 and CDR2: MGHRA, YSYEKL. Trimming at V came to 1 base and at J to 0 bases, leaving 4 bases not matched to a gene. This CDR3 is 17 amino acids long. In nucleotides, the CDR3 is TGCGCCAGCAGCCAAGGGCAACAGGGGGCCTCTGGAAACACCATATATTTT. Its translation is CASSQGQQGASGNTIYF.

The V call is TRBV7-3, the J call TRBJ2-2; no clear D. This CDR3 has 13 amino acids. Trimming stripped 3 bases from V and 7 bases from J, with 9 bases between. Germline assignment: CDR1 SGHTA and CDR2 FQGTGA. CDR3 sequence (DNA): TGTGCCAGCAGCTTCACCGGGTTCGGGGAGCTGTTTTTT. This translates into CASSFTGFGELFF.

CDR3 sequence: CASSHTDRGPGNTIYF. CDR3 DNA sequence: TGTGCCAGCAGCCATACGGACAGGGGGCCGGGAAACACCATATATTTT. The rearrangement uses TRBV3-1 (or the pseudogene TRBV3-2) and TRBJ1-3, with TRBD1 identical over 11 bases. The germline V gene has CDR1 LGHDT and CDR2 YNNKEL (reference sequence). Trimming removed 3 bases from V and 4 bases from J; junction bases left unmatched: 5. There are 16 residues in the CDR3.

The chain combines TRBV4-1 with TRBJ1-1; 8 bases fit TRBD1. V dropped 1 base and J dropped 4; count of bases not matched to a gene: 20. Germline lookup yields CDR1 MGHRA and CDR2 YSYEKL. The CDR3 length is 20 residues. CDR3 sequence: CASSQAPIRQGRVLGTEAFF. DNA for the CDR3: TGCGCCAGCAGCCAAGCCCCCATTCGACAGGGGCGGGTTTTAGGCACTGAAGCTTTCTTT.